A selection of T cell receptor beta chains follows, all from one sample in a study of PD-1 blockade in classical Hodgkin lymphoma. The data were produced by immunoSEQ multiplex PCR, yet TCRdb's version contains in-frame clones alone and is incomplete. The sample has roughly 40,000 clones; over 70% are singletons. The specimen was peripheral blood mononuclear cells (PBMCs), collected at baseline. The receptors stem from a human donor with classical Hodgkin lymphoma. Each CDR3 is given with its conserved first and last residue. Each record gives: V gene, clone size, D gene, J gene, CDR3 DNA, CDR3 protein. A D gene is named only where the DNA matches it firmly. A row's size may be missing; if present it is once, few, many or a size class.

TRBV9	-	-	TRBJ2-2	TGTGCCAGCAGCGAGCGGACCTACACCGGGGAGCTGTTTTTT	CASSERTYTGELFF
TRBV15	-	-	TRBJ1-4	TGTGCCACCAGCGCCCGACAGACATCTAATGAAAAACTGTTTTTT	CATSARQTSNEKLFF
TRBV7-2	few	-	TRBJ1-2	TGTGCCAGCAGCTCCAGGTCAGGAAACTATGGCTACACCTTC	CASSSRSGNYGYTF
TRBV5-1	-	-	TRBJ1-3	TGCGCCAGCAGGCCGCTTCCGATTGCCTCTGGAAACACCATATATTTT	CASRPLPIASGNTIYF
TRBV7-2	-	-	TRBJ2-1	TGTGCCAGCAGCTTAACAGGGAGCTCCTACAATGAGCAGTTCTTC	CASSLTGSSYNEQFF
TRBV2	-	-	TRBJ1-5	TGTGCCAGCAGTGAACAGGGGCCAGATCAGCCCCAGCATTTT	CASSEQGPDQPQHF
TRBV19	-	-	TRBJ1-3	TGTGCCAGTAGTTTTGGCGGTGGAGCCCGAAACACCATATATTTT	CASSFGGGARNTIYF
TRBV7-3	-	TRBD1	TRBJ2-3	TGTGCCAGCAGCCTGCGGACAGGGAGAAACACAGATACGCAGTATTTT	CASSLRTGRNTDTQYF
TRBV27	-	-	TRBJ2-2	TGTGCCAGCAGTTCACTAAACGGGGAGCTGTTTTTT	CASSSLNGELFF
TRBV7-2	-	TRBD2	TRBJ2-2	TGTGCCAGCAGCTTAATTGTAGCGGGAGTTGGCGGGGAGCTGTTTTTT	CASSLIVAGVGGELFF
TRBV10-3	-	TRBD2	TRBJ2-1	TGTGCCATCAGGATTAGCGGGGGGGCCGACAATGAGCAGTTCTTC	CAIRISGGADNEQFF
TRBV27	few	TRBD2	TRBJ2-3	TGTGCCAGCAGTTCTCGGACTAGCGACGCGACAGATACGCAGTATTTT	CASSSRTSDATDTQYF
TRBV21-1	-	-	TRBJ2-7	TGTGCCAGCAGCTTGGTGGGACGGCACTACGAGCAGTACTTC	CASSLVGRHYEQYF
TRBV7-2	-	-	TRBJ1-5	TGTGCCAGCAGCTTAGGGAATAGCAATCAGCCCCAGCATTTT	CASSLGNSNQPQHF